This TCR beta chain was sequenced in a study of T cells after yellow fever vaccination. Study context: Low-cell-number fractions underwent preparation using SMART-Seq v4 Ultra Low Input.

The authors made TCR cDNA by 5'RACE template switching, adding a universal primer site and UMIs. Via MiXCR, TCRdb re-called the 5' RACE reads, giving one row per CDR3 protein. The table records about 320,000 distinct CDR3 sequences, 3.5% to 4.5% of them present only once. At least ten counts were recorded for this clonotype. Its antigen is unknown. V was clipped by 10 bases and J by 5 bases, with 23 bases between them. The germline gives CDR1 MNHNY, CDR2 SVGAGI (reference sequence). The CDR3 consists of 15 residues. Study-wide results and caveats: The appearance of a small share of clonotypes in both CD4 and CD8 compartments was observed. Primary-vaccination clones mostly resurfaced post-booster (around 96% CD4, about 87% CD8).

The chain carries TRBV6-6 and TRBJ2-5, with a tentative D call TRBD1 (7 bases). The sequence was collected from a man between 18 and 29 years old who received the YFV17D yellow fever vaccine. The material was PBMCs, obtained 15 days after the yellow fever booster vaccination. The CDR3 DNA sequence: TGTGCCAACAGACAGGGTCCGGGGGAGTGGGAGACCCAGTACTTC. This sequence encodes CANRQGPGEWETQYF.